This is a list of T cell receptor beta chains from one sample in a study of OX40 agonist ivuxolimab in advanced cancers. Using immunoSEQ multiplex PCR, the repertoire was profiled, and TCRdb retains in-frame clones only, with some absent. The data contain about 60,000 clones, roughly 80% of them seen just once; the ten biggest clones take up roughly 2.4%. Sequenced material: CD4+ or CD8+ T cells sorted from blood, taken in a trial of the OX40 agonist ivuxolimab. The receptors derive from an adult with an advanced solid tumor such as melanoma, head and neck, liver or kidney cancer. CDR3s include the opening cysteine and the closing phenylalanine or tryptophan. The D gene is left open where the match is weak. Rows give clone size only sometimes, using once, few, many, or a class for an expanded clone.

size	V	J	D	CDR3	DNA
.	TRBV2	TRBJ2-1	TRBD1	CASSSDRGYNEQFF	TGTGCCAGCAGTTCAGACAGGGGCTACAATGAGCAGTTCTTC
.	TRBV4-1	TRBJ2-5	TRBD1	CASSYSGTGGETQYF	TGCGCCAGCAGCTATTCCGGGACAGGGGGAGAGACCCAGTACTTC
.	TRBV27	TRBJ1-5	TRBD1	CASRLGQGSNQPQHF	TGTGCCAGCAGACTTGGACAGGGCAGCAATCAGCCCCAGCATTTT
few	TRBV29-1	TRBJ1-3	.	CSVTAGGMGNTIYF	TGCAGCGTTACCGCCGGGGGCATGGGAAACACCATATATTTT
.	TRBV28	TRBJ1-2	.	CASSFSPPYGYTF	TGTGCCAGCAGTTTTAGTCCCCCCTATGGCTACACCTTC
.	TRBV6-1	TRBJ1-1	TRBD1	CASRVRSDRDEAFF	TGTGCCAGCAGGGTCAGAAGCGACAGGGATGAAGCTTTCTTT
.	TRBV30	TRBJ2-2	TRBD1	CAWSNPRGQGNTGELFF	TGTGCCTGGAGTAATCCGAGGGGACAGGGCAACACCGGGGAGCTGTTTTTT
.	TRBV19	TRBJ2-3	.	CASSESGSTDTQYF	TGTGCCAGTAGTGAAAGCGGGAGCACAGATACGCAGTATTTT
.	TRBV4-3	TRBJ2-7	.	CASSQDPYEQYF	TGCGCCAGCAGCCAAGATCCGTACGAGCAGTACTTC
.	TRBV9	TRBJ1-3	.	CASSVVPGKGNTIYF	TGTGCCAGCAGCGTAGTCCCAGGGAAAGGAAACACCATATATTTT
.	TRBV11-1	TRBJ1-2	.	CASSLSVRDGYTF	TGTGCCAGCAGCCTGAGCGTCCGCGATGGCTACACCTTC
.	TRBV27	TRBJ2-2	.	CASRYQAGELFF	TGTGCCAGCCGATACCAAGCCGGGGAGCTGTTTTTT
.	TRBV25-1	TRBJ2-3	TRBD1	CASSETGATDTQYF	TGTGCCAGCAGTGAAACAGGGGCCACAGATACGCAGTATTTT
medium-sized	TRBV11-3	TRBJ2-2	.	CASSLTDRPNTGELFF	TGTGCCAGCAGCTTGACGGACAGACCGAACACCGGGGAGCTGTTTTTT
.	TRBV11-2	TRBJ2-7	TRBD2	CASSLERREFDEQYF	TGTGCCAGCAGCTTAGAACGGCGGGAGTTCGACGAGCAGTACTTC
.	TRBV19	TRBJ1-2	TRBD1	CASKGTVYGYTF	TGTGCCAGTAAGGGGACAGTGTATGGCTACACCTTC
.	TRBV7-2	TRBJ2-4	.	CASSLTLNIQYF	TGTGCCAGCAGCTTAACCTTAAACATTCAGTACTTC
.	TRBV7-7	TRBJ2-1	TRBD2	CASSFSSGSTYEQFF	TGTGCCAGCAGCTTTTCTAGCGGGAGTACGTATGAGCAGTTCTTC
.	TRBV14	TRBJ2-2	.	CASSPKFQGRTGELFF	TGTGCCAGCAGCCCGAAATTTCAGGGGCGCACCGGGGAGCTGTTTTTT
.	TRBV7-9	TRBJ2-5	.	CASRRTQTAETQYF	TGTGCCAGCAGGAGGACCCAGACGGCGGAGACCCAGTACTTC
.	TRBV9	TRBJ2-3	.	CASSPRLQVGIRTDTQYF	TGTGCCAGCAGCCCTCGATTACAGGTGGGGATTCGCACAGATACGCAGTATTTT
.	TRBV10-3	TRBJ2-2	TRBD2	CAISQGTSANTGELFF	TGTGCCATCAGCCAAGGGACTAGCGCTAACACCGGGGAGCTGTTTTTT
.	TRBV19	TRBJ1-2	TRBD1	CASSFQGGNYGYTF	TGTGCCAGTAGTTTCCAGGGGGGTAACTATGGCTACACCTTC
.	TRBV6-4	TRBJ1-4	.	CASSDSWGDEKLFF	TGTGCCAGCAGTGACTCGTGGGGAGATGAAAAACTGTTTTTT
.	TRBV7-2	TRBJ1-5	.	CASSSDQGFGQPQHF	TGTGCCAGCAGCTCGGATCAGGGTTTCGGTCAGCCCCAGCATTTT
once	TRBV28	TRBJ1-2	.	CASSGQIYYGYTF	TGTGCCAGCAGTGGACAGATTTACTATGGCTACACCTTC
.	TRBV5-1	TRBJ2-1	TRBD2	CASSLVAGDYNEQFF	TGCGCCAGCAGCTTGGTAGCGGGAGATTACAATGAGCAGTTCTTC
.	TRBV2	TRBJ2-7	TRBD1	CASRGQPSYEQYF	TGTGCCAGCAGGGGACAGCCCTCCTACGAGCAGTACTTC